This T cell receptor beta chain is from a study of OX40 agonist ivuxolimab in advanced cancers. Sequenced by immunoSEQ multiplex PCR; TCRdb stores in-frame clones only, minus some. The data contain about 42,000 clones, 81% of them singletons. Trimming shortened V by 5 bases and J by 9 bases, and 11 bases separated the two germline ends. Per the germline V gene, CDR1 is SEHNR and CDR2 is FQNEAQ (reference sequence). The CDR3 is 12 residues long. This specimen was CD4+ or CD8+ T cells sorted from blood, taken in a trial of the OX40 agonist ivuxolimab. The chain combines TRBV7-9 with TRBJ2-1, with D unresolved. The clonotype originates from an adult with an advanced solid tumor such as melanoma, head and neck, liver or kidney cancer. The CDR3 protein is CASSPTPREQFF. In nucleotides, the CDR3 is TGTGCCAGCAGCCCTACCCCCCGTGAGCAGTTCTTC.